Below are 11 T cell receptor beta chains sequenced from a single sample in a study of CD8 T cells in ankylosing spondylitis. Overall study results and limits: Characteristic, it appeared, of ankylosing spondylitis blood was a TCR beta motif of roughly 8 highly homologous variants.

TCRdb reprocessed the 5' RACE reads via MiXCR and lists one record per CDR3 protein. The sample yields more than 500,000 distinct CDR3 sequences, about 5.2% seen once. These receptors have no identified antigens. The sequenced material came from blood, either unsorted or a sorted T cell fraction (not recorded which). The receptors stem from a male donor with ankylosing spondylitis.

This clonotype was observed at least ten times. The chain has TRBV20-1 and TRBJ1-5; D is undetermined. Germline-derived CDR1 and CDR2 are DFQATT and SNEGSKA (reference sequence). Trimming shortened V by 1 base and J by 4 bases, and 5 bases separated the two germline ends. The CDR3 length is 12 residues. The CDR3 loop reads CSARARNQPQHF. CDR3 sequence (DNA): TGCAGTGCTAGAGCCAGGAATCAGCCCCAGCATTTT.

This clonotype was detected only a few times. The chain employs TRBV29-1 and TRBJ1-3; possible D gene TRBD1, 6 bases. Trimming left V 7 bases short and J 0 bases short, with 13 bases between. Germline values: CDR1 SQVTM, CDR2 ANQGSEA. The CDR3 spans 14 residues. The CDR3 spells CSAWRGTSGNTIYF. The CDR3 DNA is TGCAGCGCCTGGAGGGGGACCTCTGGAAACACCATATATTTT.

This clonotype was observed many times. V usage is TRBV20-1 and J usage is TRBJ1-3, with unresolved D. Trimming took off 6 bases at V and 0 bases at J, with 12 bases between the two ends. In germline, CDR1 is DFQATT, CDR2 SNEGSKA (reference sequence). This CDR3 is built from 14 residues. This CDR3 is CSALGESSGNTIYF. DNA for the CDR3: TGCAGTGCGCTGGGAGAATCCTCTGGAAACACCATATATTTT.

This clonotype has ten or more counts. The chain combines TRBV4-3 with TRBJ1-4; possibly TRBD1 for D (6 bases). The CDR3 runs 15 residues. CDR1 LGHNA and CDR2 YSLEER come from the germline V gene. Trimming removed 2 bases at V and 3 bases at J, with 10 bases between. CDR3: CASSQQGRSNEKLFF. The CDR3 DNA follows: TGCGCCAGCAGCCAACAGGGGCGCTCTAATGAAAAACTGTTTTTT.

This clonotype was detected a few times. One end of the junction varies from germline; a read error may be responsible. The genes are TRBV3-1 and TRBJ2-3; D tentatively fits TRBD1 or TRBD2 (7 bases each). Germline CDR1 reads LGHDT; CDR2 reads YNNKEL (reference sequence). The CDR3 is 18 residues long. CDR3 sequence reads: CTRNREGSRGFLTGTQYF. The CDR3 DNA sequence: TGTACCCGCAACAGGGAGGGGAGCAGGGGGTTCCTAACAGGTACGCAGTATTTT.

The V and J genes are TRBV12-3 or TRBV12-4 and TRBJ2-2; D is perhaps TRBD2 (5 bases). Trimming removed 6 bases from V and 5 bases from J, with 16 bases in between. The CDR3 runs to 15 residues. In DNA form, the CDR3 reads TGTGCCAGCAGCCCCGGTCCGGACTCAACCGGGGAGCTGTTTTTT. It translates to CASSPGPDSTGELFF.

This clonotype was counted a few times. The rearrangement uses TRBV14 and TRBJ1-1, with TRBD1 matching over 8 bases. CDR3 length equals 17 residues. Trimming took 1 base from V and 0 from J; bases not matched to a gene: 7. The germline CDR1 and CDR2 sequences are SGHDN and FVKESK. The chain's CDR3 is CASSQGRDRLMNTEAFF. The CDR3 coding sequence is TGTGCCAGCAGCCAAGGCCGGGACAGGCTCATGAACACTGAAGCTTTCTTT.

This clonotype was seen a handful of times. V is TRBV7-9 and J is TRBJ2-1, with D perhaps assigned TRBD1 or TRBD2 (5 bases each). The CDR3 is 14 amino acids. Germline CDR1 SEHNR, CDR2 FQNEAQ (reference sequence). V was cut by 0 bases and J by 8 bases, with 11 bases left in between. The CDR3 DNA reads as TGTGCCAGCAGCTTAGCTGGGACCCTACATGAGCAGTTCTTC. This encodes CASSLAGTLHEQFF.

This clonotype showed up many times. The J gene is TRBJ1-1, the V gene TRBV11-2; TRBD1 matches at 8 bases. The V segment lost 1 base and the J segment 4 bases; nucleotides outside the gene matches: 14. The CDR3 has 18 amino acids. Per germline, CDR1 SGHAT and CDR2 FQNNGV. In DNA, the CDR3 is TGTGCCAGCAGCTTAGTCCCTGGACAGGGTATCGGTGGCACTGAAGCTTTCTTT. This translates into CASSLVPGQGIGGTEAFF.

Worth noting for this clonotype: One end of the junction is discordant with germline, which a read error may explain. The gene calls are TRBV7-2 and TRBJ2-5, with TRBD2 matching over 7 bases. The CDR3 has 15 residues. Germline V gene sequence: CDR1 SGHTA, CDR2 FQGNSA. This CDR3 reads CASSLGIPGGETQYF. The CDR3 DNA follows: TGTGCCAGCAGTTTAGGTATTCCGGGAGGAGAGACCCAGTACTTC.

Ten or more counts support this clonotype. V and J are TRBV4-3 and TRBJ2-5; D is uncertain. Germline assignment: CDR1 LGHNA and CDR2 YSLEER. The V end lost 3 bases, the J end lost 5 bases, and 13 bases lay between the germline ends. The CDR3 is 14 residues long. The CDR3 loop reads CASSHQRGDETQYF. DNA of the CDR3: TGCGCCAGCAGCCACCAAAGAGGTGATGAGACCCAGTACTTC.